This is a list of T cell receptor beta chains from one sample in a study of T cells in Graves' hyperthyroidism and ophthalmopathy. TCRdb passed the multiplex PCR reads through MiXCR, listing each CDR3 protein once. The sample has around 370,000 distinct CDR3 sequences, 15% to 20% seen once. Sequenced input: blood. Receptors originate from a man aged 18-30 years with Graves' ophthalmopathy. The CDR3 runs from the conserved cysteine through the conserved F or W. Each record gives: V gene, J gene, clone size, D gene, CDR3 DNA, CDR3 protein. The D gene is left open where the match is weak. For some rows the clone size is stated as once, few or many, or as a class when expanded; others skip it.

V gene: TRBV7-9; J gene: TRBJ1-4; clone size: few; D gene: TRBD1; CDR3 DNA: TGTGCCAGCAGCGAGGGACAGGGAAGCCATGAAAAACTGTTTTTT; CDR3 protein: CASSEGQGSHEKLFF
V gene: TRBV12-3/TRBV12-4; J gene: TRBJ1-3; clone size: many; D gene: -; CDR3 DNA: TGTGCCAGCAGTCTCCACGTCCGTGGACGGCCCTCTGGAAACACCATATATTTT; CDR3 protein: CASSLHVRGRPSGNTIYF
V gene: TRBV3-1; J gene: TRBJ2-7; clone size: many; D gene: -; CDR3 DNA: TGTGCCAGCAGCCTCCGGGAAAACGGAGGCTACGAGCAGTACTTC; CDR3 protein: CASSLRENGGYEQYF
V gene: TRBV12-3/TRBV12-4; J gene: TRBJ2-2; clone size: -; D gene: -; CDR3 DNA: TGTGCCAGCAGTTTACAGGAGACCGGGGAGCTGGTTTTT; CDR3 protein: CASSLQETGELVF
V gene: TRBV18; J gene: TRBJ2-7; clone size: few; D gene: -; CDR3 DNA: TGTGCCAGCTCACCGGCCCCGACCGTTAGGGACTACGAGCAGTACTTC; CDR3 protein: CASSPAPTVRDYEQYF
V gene: TRBV20-1; J gene: TRBJ2-1; clone size: -; D gene: -; CDR3 DNA: TGCAGTGCTAGAGTTAGTCCCAGCAATGAGCAGTTCTTC; CDR3 protein: CSARVSPSNEQFF
V gene: TRBV5-8; J gene: TRBJ1-1; clone size: many; D gene: -; CDR3 DNA: TGTGCCAGCACCAATAGAGACCGAGTGAACACTGAAGCTTTCTTT; CDR3 protein: CASTNRDRVNTEAFF
V gene: TRBV28; J gene: TRBJ1-1; clone size: many; D gene: -; CDR3 DNA: TGTGCCAGCAGTTTAGTACAGCCGATGAACACTGAAGCTTTCTTT; CDR3 protein: CASSLVQPMNTEAFF
V gene: TRBV20-1; J gene: TRBJ1-5; clone size: many; D gene: -; CDR3 DNA: TGCAGTGCTGGCGGGGCAGGTTACAATCAGCCCCAGCATTTT; CDR3 protein: CSAGGAGYNQPQHF
V gene: TRBV9; J gene: TRBJ2-7; clone size: -; D gene: -; CDR3 DNA: TGTGCCAGCAGCCCGATGGACGGATCCTACGAGCAGTACTTC; CDR3 protein: CASSPMDGSYEQYF
V gene: TRBV12-3/TRBV12-4; J gene: TRBJ1-2; clone size: many; D gene: -; CDR3 DNA: TGTGCCAGCAGTTTAGTCCCCCTCGGAGGAAACTATGGCTACACCTTC; CDR3 protein: CASSLVPLGGNYGYTF
V gene: TRBV3-1; J gene: TRBJ1-3; clone size: -; D gene: -; CDR3 DNA: TGTGCCAGCAGCCAAGCTACGGGTACCGGAAACACCATATATTTT; CDR3 protein: CASSQATGTGNTIYF
V gene: TRBV6-1; J gene: TRBJ1-2; clone size: -; D gene: -; CDR3 DNA: TGTGCCAGCAGTGGGGGCCGCGGCTACACCTTC; CDR3 protein: CASSGGRGYTF
V gene: TRBV16; J gene: TRBJ1-3; clone size: few; D gene: -; CDR3 DNA: TGTGCCAGCAGCCAATCGGTGCGGGTCTCTGGAAACACCATATATTTT; CDR3 protein: CASSQSVRVSGNTIYF
V gene: TRBV12-3/TRBV12-4; J gene: TRBJ2-7; clone size: -; D gene: TRBD1; CDR3 DNA: TGTGCCAGCAGTTTCGGGACAGGGGGCCATGACTACGAGCAGTACTTC; CDR3 protein: CASSFGTGGHDYEQYF
V gene: TRBV20-1; J gene: TRBJ1-6; clone size: few; D gene: TRBD1; CDR3 DNA: TGCAGTGCTAGAGAGGGGACAGGGGTTTCACCCCTCCACTTT; CDR3 protein: CSAREGTGVSPLHF
V gene: TRBV6-6; J gene: TRBJ1-5; clone size: -; D gene: -; CDR3 DNA: TGTGCCAGCAGTTACTCGAGTAGGGGGACCTATAGCAATCAGCCCCAGCATTTT; CDR3 protein: CASSYSSRGTYSNQPQHF
V gene: TRBV2; J gene: TRBJ1-1; clone size: few; D gene: -; CDR3 DNA: TGTGCCAGCAGGGAACAGAGTTTGAACACTGAAGCTTTCTTT; CDR3 protein: CASREQSLNTEAFF
V gene: TRBV7-9; J gene: TRBJ2-1; clone size: many; D gene: TRBD2; CDR3 DNA: TGTGCCAGCAGTGCGGGGGGGAACAATGAGCAGTTCTTC; CDR3 protein: CASSAGGNNEQFF
V gene: TRBV5-1; J gene: TRBJ1-1; clone size: many; D gene: -; CDR3 DNA: TGCGCCAGCAGCTTGGAGGGCTCCGGGACCGGGACTGAAGCTTTCTTT; CDR3 protein: CASSLEGSGTGTEAFF
V gene: TRBV12-3/TRBV12-4; J gene: TRBJ2-3; clone size: -; D gene: TRBD2; CDR3 DNA: TGTGCCAGCAGTCCTTCCGGGACTAGCGGGTCTAGCACAGATGCGCAGTATTTT; CDR3 protein: CASSPSGTSGSSTDAQYF
V gene: TRBV3-1; J gene: TRBJ1-2; clone size: many; D gene: -; CDR3 DNA: TGTGCCAGCAGCCAAGGTCCGGGTTGGGACTATGGCTACACCTTC; CDR3 protein: CASSQGPGWDYGYTF
V gene: TRBV24-1; J gene: TRBJ2-5; clone size: few; D gene: TRBD2; CDR3 DNA: TGTGCCACCAGTGCGCAGGCGGCGGGGGGCCAAGAGACCCAGTACTTC; CDR3 protein: CATSAQAAGGQETQYF